Shown below are 14 T cell receptor beta chains from a single sample sequenced in a study of T cells expressing NK-cell markers. TCRdb reprocessed the 5' RACE reads; each CDR3 protein has one entry and no DNA is given. This sample's clone table lists 150,000 or so distinct CDR3 sequences. The sample consisted of blood T cells: a sorted CD56 or NKG2C T cell subset, CD4+ or CD8+ T cells, or bulk PBMC T cells (not recorded which). The receptors come from a woman aged 45-65 years in good health.

The rearrangement links TRBV20-1 to TRBJ2-1; TCRdb's D call, TRBD1, is unchecked because there is no DNA. The CDR3 length is 14 residues. Germline CDR1 DFQATT, CDR2 SNEGSKA (reference sequence). The CDR3 sequence: CSAPDYPEMDEQFF.

V usage is TRBV29-1 and J usage is TRBJ2-1; checking the TCRdb D call of TRBD2 is not possible without DNA. This CDR3 region has 13 residues. The germline gives CDR1 SQVTM, CDR2 ANQGSEA. The CDR3 loop reads CSAEGLAGGQQFF.

The CDR3 region is CASETGAGGINEQFF. V is TRBV12-3 or TRBV12-4 and J is TRBJ2-1; as DNA is missing, the TRBD2 call by TCRdb cannot be tested. The CDR3 is 15 amino acids.

The genes are TRBV27 and TRBJ2-7; TCRdb designates TRBD1, a call that cannot be tested without DNA. Germline CDR1 reads MNHEY; CDR2 reads SMNVEV (reference sequence). The CDR3 spans 13 residues. The CDR3 spells CASKGQDILEQYF.

The chain employs TRBV5-1 and TRBJ2-1. This CDR3 comprises 12 residues. CDR1 SGHRS and CDR2 YFSETQ come from the germline V gene. This CDR3 reads CASQTYSNEQFF.

The chain links TRBV5-6 to TRBJ2-1. This CDR3 is built from 15 residues. The germline CDR1 and CDR2 sequences are SGHDT and YYEEEE. The CDR3 protein is CASSLGTRSYNEQFF. The whole variable domain, filled in from reference TRBV5-6 and TRBJ2-1, reads DAGVTQSPTHLIKTRGQQVTLRCSPKSGHDTVSWYQQALGQGPQFIFQYYEEEERQRGNFPDRFSGHQFPNYSSELNVNALLLGDSALYLCASSLGTRSYNEQFFGPGTRLTVL.

The chain combines TRBV30 with TRBJ2-4; TCRdb's D gene call, TRBD1, goes unchecked for lack of DNA. The CDR3 covers 13 residues. In germline, CDR1 is GTSNPN, CDR2 SVGIG (reference sequence). The CDR3 loop is CAFRTANKNIQYF.

The J gene is TRBJ1-1, the V gene TRBV6-5. The germline CDR1 and CDR2 sequences are MNHEY and SVGAGI. This CDR3 spans 11 amino acids. The CDR3 loop is CASRMGSEAFF.

This chain links TRBV6-2 or TRBV6-3 with TRBJ2-1. Germline loops: CDR1 MNHEY, CDR2 SVGEGT. This CDR3 has 12 residues. The CDR3 loop reads CASSYSYNLQFF.

The chain's CDR3 is CASSQGVRSLDEQFF. This chain links TRBV4-2 with TRBJ2-1. This CDR3 spans 15 amino acids. Germline V gene sequence: CDR1 LGHNA, CDR2 YNFKEQ.

CDR3 in amino acids: CASSNRQGRAGTEAFF. The J gene is TRBJ1-1, the V gene TRBV21-1; the TRBD1 assignment by TCRdb is unverifiable without DNA. TRBV21-1 is flagged as a pseudogene. The CDR3 has 16 residues.

The CDR3 loop is CASGGGPGNTIYF. This chain uses TRBV6-5 with TRBJ1-3. The CDR3 totals 13 residues. Germline loops: CDR1 MNHEY, CDR2 SVGAGI.

The chain links TRBV27 to TRBJ2-2. This CDR3 is built from 16 residues. CDR1 is MNHEY and CDR2 is SMNVEV in the germline V gene (reference sequence). CDR3 in amino acids: CASSLGGNFDTGELFF.

This chain links TRBV24-1 with TRBJ2-3; TCRdb names TRBD1, which stays unverified in the absence of DNA. CDR3 length: 14 residues. Looked up from germline, CDR1 is KGHDR and CDR2 is SFDVKD. CDR3 in amino acids: CATIGGDGTDTQYF.